The text below deals with one T cell receptor (beta chain). This sample is drawn from a study of cytomegalovirus exposure and HLA in healthy donors. Looked up from germline, CDR1 is GTSNPN and CDR2 is SVGIG (reference sequence). The ends were cut back, 4 bases at V and 3 bases at J, with 12 bases in the middle. This CDR3 contains 13 residues. The primer mix had 60 Vbeta and 13 Jbeta primers. In the source study's methods: Around 80 million unique TCR beta chains, approximately 11 million of them shared, were counted by a later analysis. Measured with immunoSEQ multiplex PCR; TCRdb has only the in-frame clones, and not every one. Clone size and V and J calls were adopted from that table, with D and trimming inferred from the DNA. The table records approximately 190,000 clones, 70% to 80% of them present only once.

The TCR sequence derives from a woman in her 30s in good health and CMV-seropositive. Sequencing was done on a sample of PBMCs. J is TRBJ1-2 and V is TRBV30; maybe TRBD1 (5 bases). The CDR3 nucleotides are TGTGCCTGGATCCCGGACACCTACTATGGCTACACCTTC. Its protein product is CAWIPDTYYGYTF.